This paragraph covers one T cell receptor (beta chain) sequence. The data derive from a study of OX40 agonist ivuxolimab in advanced cancers. The method was immunoSEQ multiplex PCR; TCRdb's version includes in-frame clones alone and lacks a portion of them. The table records approximately 49,000 clones, around 80% of them present only once. This receptor was identified in an adult with an advanced solid tumor such as melanoma, head and neck, liver or kidney cancer. The sample consisted of CD4+ or CD8+ T cells sorted from blood, taken in a trial of the OX40 agonist ivuxolimab.

For the CDR3, the DNA is TGTGCCAGCAGCCCGAGGACAGGGGCCGGGGAGCTGTTTTTT. Protein sequence: CASSPRTGAGELFF. The chain is built from TRBV9 and TRBJ2-2, with TRBD1 identical over 9 bases. The CDR3 contains 14 residues. Germline V gene data show CDR1 as SGDLS and CDR2 as YYNGEE. After removal of 4 bases from V and 6 bases from J, the junction contained 4 bases not matched to a gene.